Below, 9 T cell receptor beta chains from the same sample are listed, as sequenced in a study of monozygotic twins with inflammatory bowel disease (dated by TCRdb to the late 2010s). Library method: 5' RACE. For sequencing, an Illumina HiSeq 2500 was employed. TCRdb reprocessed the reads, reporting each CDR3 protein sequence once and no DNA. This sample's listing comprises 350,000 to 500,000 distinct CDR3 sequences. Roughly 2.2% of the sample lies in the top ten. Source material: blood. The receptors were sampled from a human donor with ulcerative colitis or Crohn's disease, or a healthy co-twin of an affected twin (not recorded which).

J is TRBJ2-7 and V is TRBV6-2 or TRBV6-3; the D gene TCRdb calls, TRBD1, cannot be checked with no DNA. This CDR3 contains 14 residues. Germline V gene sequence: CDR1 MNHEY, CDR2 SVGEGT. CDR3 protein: CASSSGQGDYEQYF.

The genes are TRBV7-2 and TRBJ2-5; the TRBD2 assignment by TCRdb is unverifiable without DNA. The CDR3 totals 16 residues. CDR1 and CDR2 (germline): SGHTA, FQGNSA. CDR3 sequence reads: CASSYQLAGLQETQYF. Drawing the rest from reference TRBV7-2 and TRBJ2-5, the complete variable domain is GAGVSQSPSNKVTEKGKDVELRCDPISGHTALYWYRQSLGQGLEFLIYFQGNSAPDKSGLPSDRFSAERTGGSVSTLTIQRTQQEDSAVYLCASSYQLAGLQETQYFGPGTRLLVL.

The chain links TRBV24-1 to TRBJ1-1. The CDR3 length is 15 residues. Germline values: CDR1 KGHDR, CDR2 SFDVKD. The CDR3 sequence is CATSDSRAVNTEAFF.

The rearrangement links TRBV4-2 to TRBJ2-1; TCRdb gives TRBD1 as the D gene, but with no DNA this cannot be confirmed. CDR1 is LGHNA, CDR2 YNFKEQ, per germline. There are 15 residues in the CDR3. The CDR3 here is CASSRADGGSNEQFF.

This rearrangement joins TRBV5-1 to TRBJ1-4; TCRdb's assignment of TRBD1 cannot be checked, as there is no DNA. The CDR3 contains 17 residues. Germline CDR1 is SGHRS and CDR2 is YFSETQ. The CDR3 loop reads CASSLAPLQGVGEKLFF.

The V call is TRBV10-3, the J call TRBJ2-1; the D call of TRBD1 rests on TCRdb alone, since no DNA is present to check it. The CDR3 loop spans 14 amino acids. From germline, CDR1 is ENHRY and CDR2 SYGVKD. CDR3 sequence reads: CATASGQTFHEQFF.

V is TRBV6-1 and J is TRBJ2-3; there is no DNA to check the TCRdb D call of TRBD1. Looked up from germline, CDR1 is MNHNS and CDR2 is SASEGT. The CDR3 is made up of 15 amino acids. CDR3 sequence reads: CASRSGTGRADTQYF.

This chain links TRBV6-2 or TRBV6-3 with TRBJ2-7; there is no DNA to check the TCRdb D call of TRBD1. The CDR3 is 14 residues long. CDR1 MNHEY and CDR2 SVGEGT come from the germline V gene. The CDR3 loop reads CASSYGTDSYEQYF.

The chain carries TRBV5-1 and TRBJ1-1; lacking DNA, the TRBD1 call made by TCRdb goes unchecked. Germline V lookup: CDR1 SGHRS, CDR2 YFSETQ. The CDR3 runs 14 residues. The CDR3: CASSGGTANTEAFF.